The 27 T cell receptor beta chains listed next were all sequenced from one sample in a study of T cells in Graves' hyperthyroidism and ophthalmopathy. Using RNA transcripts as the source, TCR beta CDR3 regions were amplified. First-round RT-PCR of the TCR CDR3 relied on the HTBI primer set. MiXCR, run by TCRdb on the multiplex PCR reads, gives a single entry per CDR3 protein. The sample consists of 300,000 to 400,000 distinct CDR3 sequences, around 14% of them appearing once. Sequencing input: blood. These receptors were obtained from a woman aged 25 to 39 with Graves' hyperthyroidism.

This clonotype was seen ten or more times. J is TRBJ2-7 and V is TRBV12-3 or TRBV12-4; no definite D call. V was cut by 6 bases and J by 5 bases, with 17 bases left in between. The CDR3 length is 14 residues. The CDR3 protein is CASSRTHLVHEQYF. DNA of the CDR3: TGTGCCAGCAGCCGCACCCATCTAGTCCACGAGCAGTACTTC.

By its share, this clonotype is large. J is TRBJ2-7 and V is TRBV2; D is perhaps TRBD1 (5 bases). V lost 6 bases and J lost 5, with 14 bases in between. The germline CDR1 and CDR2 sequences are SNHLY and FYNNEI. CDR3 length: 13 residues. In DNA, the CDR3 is TGTGCCAGCAGGTCCGGTGAAGGGGACGAGCAGTACTTC. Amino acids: CASRSGEGDEQYF.

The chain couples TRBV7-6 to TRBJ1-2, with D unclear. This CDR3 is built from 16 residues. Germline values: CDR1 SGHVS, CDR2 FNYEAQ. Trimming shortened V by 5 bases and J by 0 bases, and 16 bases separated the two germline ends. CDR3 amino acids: CASSPKGSEANYGYTF. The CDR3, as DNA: TGTGCCAGCAGCCCGAAAGGCAGTGAAGCTAACTATGGCTACACCTTC. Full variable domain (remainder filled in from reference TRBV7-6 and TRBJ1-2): GAGVSQSPRYKVTKRGQDVALRCDPISGHVSLYWYRQALGQGPEFLTYFNYEAQQDKSGLPNDRFSAERPEGSISTLTIQRTEQRDSAMYRCASSPKGSEANYGYTFGSGTRLTVV.

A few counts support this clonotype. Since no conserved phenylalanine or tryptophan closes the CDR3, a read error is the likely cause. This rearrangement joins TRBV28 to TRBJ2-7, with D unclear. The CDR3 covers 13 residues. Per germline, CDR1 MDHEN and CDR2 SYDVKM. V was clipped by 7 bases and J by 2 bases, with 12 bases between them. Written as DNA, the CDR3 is TGTGCCAGCACCGAGACGGAACCCTACGAGCAGTACCTC. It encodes CASTETEPYEQYL.

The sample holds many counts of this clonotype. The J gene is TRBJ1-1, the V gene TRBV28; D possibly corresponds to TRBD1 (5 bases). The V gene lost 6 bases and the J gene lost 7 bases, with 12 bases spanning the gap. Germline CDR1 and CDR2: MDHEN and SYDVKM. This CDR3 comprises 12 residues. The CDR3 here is CASRPGTHEAFF. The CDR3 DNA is TGTGCCAGCAGGCCAGGGACTCATGAAGCTTTCTTT.

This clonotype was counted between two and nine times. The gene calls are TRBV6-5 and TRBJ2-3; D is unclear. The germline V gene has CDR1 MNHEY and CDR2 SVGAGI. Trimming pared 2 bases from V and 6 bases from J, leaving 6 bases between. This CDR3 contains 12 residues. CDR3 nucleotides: TGTGCCAGCAGTTACAACGGGGATACGCAGTATTTT. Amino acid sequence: CASSYNGDTQYF.

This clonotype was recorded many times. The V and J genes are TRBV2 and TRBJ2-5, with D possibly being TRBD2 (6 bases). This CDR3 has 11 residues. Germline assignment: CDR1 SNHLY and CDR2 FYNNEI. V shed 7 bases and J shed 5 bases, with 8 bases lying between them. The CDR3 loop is CASMRGETQYF. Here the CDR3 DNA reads TGTGCCAGCATGCGGGGTGAGACCCAGTACTTC.

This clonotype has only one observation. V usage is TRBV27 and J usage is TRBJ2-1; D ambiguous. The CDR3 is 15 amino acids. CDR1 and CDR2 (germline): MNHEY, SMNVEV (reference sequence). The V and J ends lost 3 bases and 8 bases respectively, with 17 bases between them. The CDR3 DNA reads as TGTGCCAGCAGTTTCACCATATCGTTGGGCGATGAGCAGTTCTTC. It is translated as CASSFTISLGDEQFF.

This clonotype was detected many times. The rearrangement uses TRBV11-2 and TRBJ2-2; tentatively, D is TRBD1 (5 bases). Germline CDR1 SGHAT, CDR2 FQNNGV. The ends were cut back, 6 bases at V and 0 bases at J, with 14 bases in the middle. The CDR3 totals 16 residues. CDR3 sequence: CASSSQAGTNTGELFF. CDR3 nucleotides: TGTGCCAGCAGTTCTCAAGCAGGGACGAACACCGGGGAGCTGTTTTTT.

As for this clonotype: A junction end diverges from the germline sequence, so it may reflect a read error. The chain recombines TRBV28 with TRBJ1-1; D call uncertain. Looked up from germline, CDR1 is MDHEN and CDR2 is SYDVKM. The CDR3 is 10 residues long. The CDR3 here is CATKALGVIF. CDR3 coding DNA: TGTGCCACCAAGGCCCTTGGCGTGATCTTT.

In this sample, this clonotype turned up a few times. In DNA form, the CDR3 reads TGCAGCGTGGACGAGACAGGGTCAAACACTGAAGCTTTCTTT. This encodes CSVDETGSNTEAFF. J is TRBJ1-1 and V is TRBV29-1, with TRBD1 matching 7 bases. CDR1 SQVTM and CDR2 ANQGSEA come from the germline V gene. This CDR3 has 14 residues. The trim removed 6 bases at V and 2 bases at J, leaving 9 bases unmatched.

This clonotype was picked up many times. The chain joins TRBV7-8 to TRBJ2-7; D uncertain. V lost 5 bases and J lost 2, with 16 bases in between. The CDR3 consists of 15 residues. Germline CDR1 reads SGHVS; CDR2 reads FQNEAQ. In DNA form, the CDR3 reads TGTGCCAGCAGCCGGCAAAGGTTTCCCCCCTACGAGCAGTACTTC. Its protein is CASSRQRFPPYEQYF. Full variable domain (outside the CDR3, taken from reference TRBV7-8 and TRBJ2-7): GAGVSQSPRYKVAKRGQDVALRCDPISGHVSLFWYQQALGQGPEFLTYFQNEAQLDKSGLPSDRFFAERPEGSVSTLKIQRTQQEDSAVYLCASSRQRFPPYEQYFGPGTRLTVT.

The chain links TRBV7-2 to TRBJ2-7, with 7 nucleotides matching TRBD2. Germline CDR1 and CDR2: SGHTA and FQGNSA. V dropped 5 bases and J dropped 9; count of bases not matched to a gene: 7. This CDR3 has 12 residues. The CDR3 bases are TGTGCCAGCAGCCCGACCCGGGGGGTGCAGTACTTC. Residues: CASSPTRGVQYF.

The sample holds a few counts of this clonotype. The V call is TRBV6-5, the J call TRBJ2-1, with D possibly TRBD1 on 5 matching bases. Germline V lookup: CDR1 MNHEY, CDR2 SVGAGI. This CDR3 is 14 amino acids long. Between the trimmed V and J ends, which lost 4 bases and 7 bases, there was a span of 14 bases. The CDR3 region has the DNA TGTGCCAGCAGTTCCGCCAGGGTGGGTAATGAGCAGTTCTTC. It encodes CASSSARVGNEQFF.

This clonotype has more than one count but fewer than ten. The chain's CDR3 is CASLRGAGYTF. DNA for the CDR3: TGTGCCAGCCTACGTGGCGCCGGCTACACCTTC. The rearrangement joins TRBV28 to TRBJ1-2; D ambiguous. The CDR3 has 11 residues. Germline CDR1 and CDR2: MDHEN and SYDVKM. The ends were cut back, 8 bases at V and 8 bases at J, with 12 bases in the middle.

This chain's CDR3 is CSVEVLRLAGRTDTQYF. The CDR3 region has the DNA TGCAGCGTTGAAGTTCTTCGGCTAGCGGGCCGCACAGATACGCAGTATTTT. V and J are TRBV29-1 and TRBJ2-3; 8 positions match TRBD2. The CDR3 runs 17 residues. V gave up 1 base and J gave up 1 base; unmatched junction bases: 10. Germline V gene sequence: CDR1 SQVTM, CDR2 ANQGSEA.

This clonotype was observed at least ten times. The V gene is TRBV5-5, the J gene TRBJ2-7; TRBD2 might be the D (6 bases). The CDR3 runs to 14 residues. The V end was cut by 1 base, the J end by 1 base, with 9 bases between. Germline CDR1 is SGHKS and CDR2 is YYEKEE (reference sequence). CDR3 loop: CASSLSGGSYEQYF. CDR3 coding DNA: TGTGCCAGCAGCTTGTCTGGAGGGTCCTACGAGCAGTACTTC. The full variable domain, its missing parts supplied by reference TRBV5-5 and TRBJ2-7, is DAGVTQSPTHLIKTRGQQVTLRCSPISGHKSVSWYQQVLGQGPQFIFQYYEKEERGRGNFPDRFSARQFPNYSSELNVNALLLGDSALYLCASSLSGGSYEQYFGPGTRLTVT.

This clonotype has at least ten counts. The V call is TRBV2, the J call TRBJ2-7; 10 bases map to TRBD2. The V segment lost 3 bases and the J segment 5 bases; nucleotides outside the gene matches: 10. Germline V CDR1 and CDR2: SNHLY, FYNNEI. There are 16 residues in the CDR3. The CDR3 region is CASSDILAGLVDEQYF. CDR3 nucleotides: TGTGCCAGCAGTGATATACTAGCGGGACTAGTCGACGAGCAGTACTTC.

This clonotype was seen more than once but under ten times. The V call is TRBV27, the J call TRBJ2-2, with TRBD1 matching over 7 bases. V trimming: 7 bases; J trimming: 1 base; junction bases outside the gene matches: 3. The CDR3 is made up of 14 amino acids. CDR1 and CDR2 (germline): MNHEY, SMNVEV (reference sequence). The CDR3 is CASMRTGNTGELFF. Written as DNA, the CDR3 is TGTGCCAGCATGAGGACAGGGAACACCGGGGAGCTGTTTTTT.

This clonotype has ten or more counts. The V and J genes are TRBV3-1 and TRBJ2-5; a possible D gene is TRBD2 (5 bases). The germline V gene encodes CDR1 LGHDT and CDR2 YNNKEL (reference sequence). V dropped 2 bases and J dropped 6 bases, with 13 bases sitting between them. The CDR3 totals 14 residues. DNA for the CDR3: TGTGCCAGCAGCCAATCGCCGGAGGTTAAGACCCAGTACTTC. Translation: CASSQSPEVKTQYF.

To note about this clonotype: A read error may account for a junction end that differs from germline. The CDR3 protein is CASSSLAGEEQFF. The CDR3 DNA is TGTGCTAGCAGCTCATTAGCGGGAGAGGAACAGTTCTTC. The chain couples TRBV7-7 to TRBJ2-1; TRBD2 matches 9 bases. CDR3 length: 13 amino acids. Germline assignment: CDR1 SSHAT and CDR2 FNYEAQ (reference sequence).

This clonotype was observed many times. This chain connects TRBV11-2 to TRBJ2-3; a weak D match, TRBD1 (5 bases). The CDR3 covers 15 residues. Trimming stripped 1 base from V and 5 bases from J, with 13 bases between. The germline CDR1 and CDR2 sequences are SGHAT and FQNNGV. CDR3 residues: CASSLGGASGDTQYF. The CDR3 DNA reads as TGTGCCAGCAGCTTAGGTGGGGCTAGTGGAGATACGCAGTATTTT.

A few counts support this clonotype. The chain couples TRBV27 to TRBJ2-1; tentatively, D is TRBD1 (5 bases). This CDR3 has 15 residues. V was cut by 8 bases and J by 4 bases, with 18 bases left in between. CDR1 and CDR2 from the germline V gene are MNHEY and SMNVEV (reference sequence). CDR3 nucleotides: TGTGCCAGCGCTTGGGATAGGGGATTATACAATGAGCAGTTCTTC. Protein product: CASAWDRGLYNEQFF.

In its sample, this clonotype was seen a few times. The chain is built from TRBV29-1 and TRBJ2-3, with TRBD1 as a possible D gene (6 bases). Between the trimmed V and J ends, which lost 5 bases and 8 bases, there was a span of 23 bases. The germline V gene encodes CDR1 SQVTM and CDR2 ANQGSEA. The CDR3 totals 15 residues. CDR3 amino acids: CSVLQQGSIQGTQYF. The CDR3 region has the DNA TGCAGCGTTCTTCAGCAGGGGAGTATTCAGGGTACGCAGTATTTT.

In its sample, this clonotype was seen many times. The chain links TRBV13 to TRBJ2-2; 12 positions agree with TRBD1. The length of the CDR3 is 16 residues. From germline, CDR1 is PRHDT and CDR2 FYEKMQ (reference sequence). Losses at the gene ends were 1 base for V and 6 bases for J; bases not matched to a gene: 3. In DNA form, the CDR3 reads TGTGCCAGCAGCTTAGCGCGGGACAGGGGGCCCGGGGAGCTGTTTTTT. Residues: CASSLARDRGPGELFF.

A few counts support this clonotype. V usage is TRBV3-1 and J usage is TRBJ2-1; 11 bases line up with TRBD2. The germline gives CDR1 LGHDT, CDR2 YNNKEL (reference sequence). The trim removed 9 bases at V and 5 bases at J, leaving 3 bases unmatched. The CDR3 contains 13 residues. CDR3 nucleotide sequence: TGTGCCAGAGGGACTAGCGGAGACAATGAGCAGTTCTTC. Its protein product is CARGTSGDNEQFF.

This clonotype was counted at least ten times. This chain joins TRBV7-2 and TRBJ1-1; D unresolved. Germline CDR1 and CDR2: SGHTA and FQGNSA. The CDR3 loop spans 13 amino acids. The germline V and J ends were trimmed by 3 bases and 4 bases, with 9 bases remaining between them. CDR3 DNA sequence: TGTGCCAGCAGCTTCGGACTGTCCACTGAAGCTTTCTTT. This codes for CASSFGLSTEAFF.